These 16 T cell receptor beta chains came from one sample sequenced in a study of T cells in Graves' hyperthyroidism and ophthalmopathy. Researchers amplified the TCR beta CDR3 regions from RNA transcripts. First-round RT-PCR targeting the TCR CDR3 was performed with the HTBI primer set. TCRdb re-analysed the multiplex PCR reads in MiXCR, keeping a single row per CDR3 protein. The table records about 250,000 distinct CDR3 sequences, 15% of them present only once. The material sequenced was blood. The source is a woman aged 45-60 years with Graves' hyperthyroidism that later progressed to Graves' ophthalmopathy.

The chain uses TRBV20-1 and TRBJ1-6; no reliable D call. Germline CDR1 is DFQATT and CDR2 is SNEGSKA (reference sequence). The CDR3 sequence is 14 residues long. V gave up 3 bases and J gave up 4 bases, with 10 bases separating them. CDR3 sequence reads: CSARAGLYNSPLHF. The CDR3 DNA reads TGCAGTGCTAGGGCGGGCCTGTATAATTCACCCCTCCACTTT.

This clonotype was counted between two and nine times. The rearrangement uses TRBV19 and TRBJ2-2; D not certain. Trimming shortened V by 6 bases and J by 7 bases, and 12 bases separated the two germline ends. Germline loops: CDR1 LNHDA, CDR2 SQIVND (reference sequence). The CDR3 contains 13 residues. The DNA for the CDR3 is TGTGCCAGTAGGCCGGCTCATGGCGGGGAGCTGTTTTTT. Protein: CASRPAHGGELFF.

This clonotype occurred many times. The rearrangement uses TRBV24-1 and TRBJ2-1; D uncertain. CDR1 and CDR2 (germline): KGHDR, SFDVKD. This CDR3 has 12 amino acids. V lost 1 base, J lost 6 bases, and 3 bases lay in between. The CDR3: CATSDFPNEQFF. Here the CDR3 DNA reads TGTGCCACCAGTGATTTCCCCAATGAGCAGTTCTTC.

This clonotype was counted many times. The gene calls are TRBV3-1 and TRBJ2-7, with 8 bases matching TRBD2. V trimming: 4 bases; J trimming: 1 base; junction bases outside the gene matches: 6. This CDR3 is built from 15 residues. CDR1 LGHDT and CDR2 YNNKEL come from the germline V gene (reference sequence). For the CDR3, the DNA is TGTGCCAGCAGCCGAAGAGCGGGAGTTTCCTACGAGCAGTACTTC. Translation gives CASSRRAGVSYEQYF.

There are many counts of this clonotype. CDR3 region: CASSSSSPSAFYEQYF. CDR3 coding DNA: TGTGCCAGCAGCTCCTCGTCACCTAGCGCTTTTTACGAGCAGTACTTC. The chain uses TRBV27 and TRBJ2-7; a possible D gene is TRBD2 (6 bases). The length of the CDR3 is 16 residues. Germline-derived CDR1 and CDR2 are MNHEY and SMNVEV (reference sequence). V was pared by 6 bases and J by 4 bases, with 22 bases between.

At least ten counts were recorded for this clonotype. V and J are TRBV6-1 and TRBJ1-3; D ambiguous. V was clipped by 5 bases and J by 0 bases, with 8 bases between them. This CDR3 spans 14 amino acids. Germline V CDR1 and CDR2: MNHNS, SASEGT. This chain's CDR3 is CASSYIPSGNTIYF. For the CDR3, the DNA is TGTGCCAGCAGTTACATCCCCTCTGGAAACACCATATATTTT.

Ten or more counts support this clonotype. The J gene is TRBJ2-3, the V gene TRBV28; 7 bases fit TRBD2. The germline V gene has CDR1 MDHEN and CDR2 SYDVKM. Trimming removed 5 bases from V and 6 bases from J; junction bases left unmatched: 5. This CDR3 region has 13 residues. The CDR3 DNA follows: TGTGCCAGCAGTACTAGCGCCCGGGATACGCAGTATTTT. Amino acids: CASSTSARDTQYF.

In its sample, this clonotype was seen many times. The rearrangement uses TRBV30 and TRBJ2-7; unclear D gene. The germline V gene has CDR1 GTSNPN and CDR2 SVGIG (reference sequence). Deletions cut 4 bases from V and 3 bases from J, with 19 bases between. This CDR3 has 15 amino acids. CDR3 residues: CAWTSFEQTSYEQYF. The CDR3 bases are TGTGCCTGGACTTCCTTCGAACAGACCAGCTACGAGCAGTACTTC.

This clonotype was detected many times. CDR3 residues: CSASQPLAGVGNEQFF. For the CDR3, the DNA is TGCAGTGCTAGCCAGCCTCTAGCGGGAGTGGGTAATGAGCAGTTCTTC. The chain links TRBV20-1 to TRBJ2-1; the match to TRBD2 covers 10 bases. In germline, CDR1 is DFQATT, CDR2 SNEGSKA (reference sequence). The CDR3 covers 16 residues. V lost 3 bases, J lost 7 bases, and 12 bases stayed unmatched.

This clonotype was seen a handful of times. This chain joins TRBV6-1 and TRBJ2-7, with 7 bases fitting TRBD2. V was clipped by 2 bases and J by 9 bases; unmatched bases: 13. CDR1 MNHNS and CDR2 SASEGT come from the germline V gene. CDR3 length: 15 amino acids. The CDR3 region has the DNA TGTGCCAGCAGTGAACGGGCAGGGAGGGGCACTGGGCAGTACTTC. It encodes CASSERAGRGTGQYF.

This clonotype appeared many times. The J gene is TRBJ2-2, the V gene TRBV20-1, with 15 bases lining up with TRBD2. The V and J ends lost 1 base and 0 bases, in that order; junction bases with no gene match: 6. The CDR3 contains 19 residues. The germline V gene has CDR1 DFQATT and CDR2 SNEGSKA (reference sequence). CDR3 nucleotides: TGCAGTGCTAGAGCCTATCGGACTAGCGGGAGGGCGAACACCGGGGAGCTGTTTTTT. This encodes CSARAYRTSGRANTGELFF.

V and J are TRBV20-1 and TRBJ1-2; D unresolved. The length of the CDR3 is 11 residues. The germline CDR1 and CDR2 sequences are DFQATT and SNEGSKA (reference sequence). V dropped 6 bases and J dropped 3 bases, with 8 bases sitting between them. The CDR3 spells CSAGNYYGYTF. The CDR3 bases are TGCAGTGCCGGGAACTACTATGGCTACACCTTC.

This clonotype was seen many times. The J gene is TRBJ2-3, the V gene TRBV5-6; 9 bases line up with TRBD2. The CDR3 spans 17 residues. Germline lookup yields CDR1 SGHDT and CDR2 YYEEEE. Trimming took 3 bases from V and 0 from J; bases not matched to a gene: 8. The CDR3 reads CASSWSPLAGSTDTQYF. CDR3 coding DNA: TGTGCCAGCAGCTGGAGCCCCCTAGCGGGAAGCACAGATACGCAGTATTTT.

The rearrangement links TRBV28 to TRBJ2-2, with 10 bases that match TRBD2. CDR1 is MDHEN, CDR2 SYDVKM, per germline. The CDR3 is 15 amino acids. V shed 5 bases, J shed 3 bases, and the junction held 3 bases outside the gene matches. The CDR3 loop is CASSPSGRHTGELFF. In DNA form, the CDR3 reads TGTGCCAGCAGTCCTAGCGGGAGACACACCGGGGAGCTGTTTTTT.

This clonotype was observed at least ten times. The CDR3 region is CASSEPQRGDGYTF. The CDR3 DNA is TGTGCCAGCAGTGAGCCACAACGGGGGGATGGCTACACCTTC. The chain carries TRBV6-1 and TRBJ1-2, with D maybe TRBD1 (5 bases). Germline V gene data show CDR1 as MNHNS and CDR2 as SASEGT. The CDR3 spans 14 residues. The V end lost 3 bases, the J end lost 6 bases, and 14 bases lay between the germline ends.

There are many counts of this clonotype. The rearrangement joins TRBV15 to TRBJ1-1; D gene ambiguous. This CDR3 is built from 14 residues. Deletions cut 0 bases from V and 5 bases from J, with 10 bases between. Per germline, CDR1 LNHNV and CDR2 YYDKDF (reference sequence). The CDR3 loop is CATSRDQGRTEAFF. CDR3 sequence (DNA): TGTGCCACCAGCAGAGATCAAGGGAGGACTGAAGCTTTCTTT.